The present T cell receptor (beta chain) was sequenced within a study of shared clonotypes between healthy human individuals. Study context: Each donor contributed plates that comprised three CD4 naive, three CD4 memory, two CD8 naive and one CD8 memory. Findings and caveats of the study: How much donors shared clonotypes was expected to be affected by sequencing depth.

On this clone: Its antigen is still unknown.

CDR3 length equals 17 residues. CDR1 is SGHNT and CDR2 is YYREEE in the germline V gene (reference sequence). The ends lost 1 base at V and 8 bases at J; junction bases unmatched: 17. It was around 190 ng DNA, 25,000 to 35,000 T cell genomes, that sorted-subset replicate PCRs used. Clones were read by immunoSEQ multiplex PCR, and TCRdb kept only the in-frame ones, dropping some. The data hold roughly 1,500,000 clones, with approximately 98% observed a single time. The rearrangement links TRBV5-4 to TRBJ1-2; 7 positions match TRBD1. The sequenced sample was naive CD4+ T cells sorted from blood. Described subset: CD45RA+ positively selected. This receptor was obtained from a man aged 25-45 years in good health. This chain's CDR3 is CASSLSRNDRVGIGYTF. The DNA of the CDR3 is TGTGCCAGCAGCTTGTCCAGAAACGACAGGGTCGGAATAGGCTACACCTTC.